Listed here are 10 T cell receptor beta chains from one sample, sequenced in a study of control samples from healthy donors and cancer patients. The data were produced by immunoSEQ multiplex PCR, yet TCRdb's version contains in-frame clones alone and is incomplete. The table records over 100,000 clones, over 80% of them present only once. Sequenced: blood. The source is a woman between 45 and 60 years old in good health.

The chain uses TRBV15 and TRBJ1-5; D unresolved. V was trimmed by 1 base and J by 4 bases, leaving 5 bases between them. The germline gives CDR1 LNHNV, CDR2 YYDKDF (reference sequence). The CDR3 length is 13 residues. The CDR3: CATSRAGNQPQHF. CDR3 nucleotide sequence: TGTGCCACCAGCAGAGCTGGGAATCAGCCCCAGCATTTT.

The chain couples TRBV5-1 to TRBJ2-2; a weak D match, TRBD2 (5 bases). Germline CDR1 SGHRS, CDR2 YFSETQ. The CDR3 covers 16 residues. Trimming left V 4 bases short and J 3 bases short, with 16 bases between. The CDR3 coding sequence is TGCGCCAGCAGCACCGGGGAGAGTGGGGACACCGGGGAGCTGTTTTTT. Its protein is CASSTGESGDTGELFF.

The V and J genes are TRBV19 and TRBJ1-6; 7 bases are shared with TRBD1. Trimming cost V 5 bases and J 6 bases; bases outside gene matches: 4. In germline, CDR1 is LNHDA, CDR2 SQIVND (reference sequence). The CDR3 loop spans 14 amino acids. The CDR3 here is CASSEGAGNSPLHF. The CDR3 DNA follows: TGTGCCAGTAGTGAGGGGGCAGGTAATTCACCCCTCCACTTT.

J is TRBJ2-1 and V is TRBV9, with unresolved D. Germline V gives CDR1 SGDLS, CDR2 YYNGEE. This CDR3 has 13 amino acids. V lost 0 bases to trimming and J lost 6 bases, with 7 bases between them. CDR3 sequence reads: CASSVARSNEQFF. The CDR3 region has the DNA TGTGCCAGCAGCGTAGCTCGCAGCAATGAGCAGTTCTTC.

V gene TRBV27 combines with J gene TRBJ2-7, with TRBD2 identical over 9 bases. Trimming took 0 bases from V and 2 from J; bases not matched to a gene: 8. This CDR3 contains 17 residues. The germline V gene has CDR1 MNHEY and CDR2 SMNVEV (reference sequence). CDR3: CASSLSLREGRAYEQYF. CDR3 nucleotide sequence: TGTGCCAGCAGTTTATCGCTGCGGGAGGGCCGGGCCTACGAGCAGTACTTC.

CDR3 sequence reads: CASTPKETQYF. The CDR3 coding sequence is TGTGCCAGCACCCCAAAGGAGACCCAGTACTTC. The chain has TRBV7-8 and TRBJ2-5; D gene ambiguous. The CDR3 length is 11 residues. The germline gives CDR1 SGHVS, CDR2 FQNEAQ. Trimming took off 7 bases at V and 5 bases at J, with 8 bases between the two ends.

As concerns this clone: Other DNA sequences from this sample encode an identical CDR3 as well. The chain has TRBV5-4 and TRBJ2-3; 9 nucleotides align to TRBD2. The length of the CDR3 is 17 residues. The germline V gene encodes CDR1 SGHNT and CDR2 YYREEE (reference sequence). V lost 6 bases to trimming and J lost 1 base; unmatched junction nucleotides: 12. CDR3: CASNPRGASGGTDTQYF. CDR3 in DNA: TGTGCCAGCAACCCGAGGGGGGCTAGCGGGGGCACAGATACGCAGTATTTT.

This clone was seen just once. The J gene is TRBJ2-7, the V gene TRBV30; D unresolved. Trimming pared 3 bases from V and 2 bases from J, leaving 14 bases between. This CDR3 comprises 14 residues. Germline CDR1 is GTSNPN and CDR2 is SVGIG (reference sequence). CDR3 DNA: TGTGCCTGGAGGTTTGGCAAGGTCGCCTACGAGCAGTACTTC. Its protein is CAWRFGKVAYEQYF.

This clone was observed once. V gene TRBV5-3 combines with J gene TRBJ1-5; 10 bases are a match to TRBD1. TRBV5-3 is identified as an open reading frame with a role that is uncertain. Trimming took 4 bases from V and 5 from J; bases not matched to a gene: 6. The CDR3 consists of 15 residues. The CDR3 DNA reads as TGTGCCAGAAGCGCGGGACAGGGGCCCCATCAGCCCCAGCATTTT. The encoded protein is CARSAGQGPHQPQHF.

V is TRBV3-1 (or the pseudogene TRBV3-2) and J is TRBJ2-3; tentative D call: TRBD1 (5 bases). Germline CDR1 and CDR2: LGHDT and YNNKEL (reference sequence). V lost 3 bases, J lost 8 bases, and 6 bases lay in between. The length of the CDR3 is 11 residues. This chain's CDR3 is CASSQDITQYF. In DNA form, the CDR3 reads TGTGCCAGCAGCCAGGACATTACGCAGTATTTT.